This T cell receptor (beta chain) was identified during a study of cytomegalovirus exposure and HLA in healthy donors. Findings of the study overall: Most subjects had HLA-A and HLA-B alleles reportedly predicted accurately by TCR beta sequences. The authors confirmed in vitro that three CMV-associated chains were specific for CMV antigens. Immune exposure information available was restricted to CMV serostatus.

PCR primers comprised 60 Vbeta and 13 Jbeta primers. Assay: immunoSEQ multiplex PCR; the TCRdb copy retains only in-frame clones and omits some. This table holds 170,000 or so clones, approximately 84% found once. Comment on this clone: The target antigen is unknown.

The V and J ends lost 0 bases and 6 bases, in that order; junction bases with no gene match: 16. CDR3 length: 19 residues. Germline CDR1 reads KGHSH; CDR2 reads LQKENI. Nominal health characterized the donors when sampled, though unrecorded immune exposures were likely. Sequences were obtained from PBMCs. The rearrangement links TRBV18 to TRBJ2-7; 11 nucleotides match TRBD1. The receptor's source is a girl aged 10 to 17 in good health and CMV-seropositive. CDR3 protein: CASSPPFPDRGQRIVEQYF. Here the CDR3 DNA reads TGTGCCAGCTCACCACCGTTTCCGGACAGGGGGCAACGTATCGTCGAGCAGTACTTC.